The clone carrying this TCR beta chain came up many times. Its antigen is undetermined. V trimming: 3 bases; J trimming: 0 bases; junction bases outside the gene matches: 11. The CDR3 sequence is 17 residues long. In germline, CDR1 is MNHNS, CDR2 SASEGT. The sample's time point: persistent/refractory GD, antithyroid drugs over 5 years with positive TRAb. Preparation of the TCR library used RNA extracted from PBMCs. Tubes containing EDTA received nine milliliters of drawn peripheral blood. The entry originates in a study of regulatory T cells in long-lasting Graves disease. In the study overall: The term persistent Graves' disease signified upward of 5 years on antithyroid drugs with positive TSH receptor antibodies.

With iRepertoire HTBI primers and Arm-PCR of CDR3 regions, TCR beta libraries were built. TCRdb re-derived calls from the multiplex PCR reads in MiXCR, one entry per CDR3 protein. The sample has about 660,000 distinct CDR3 sequences, 30% seen once; the top ten hold 42%. Points from the study as a whole: Gene preferences differed: TRBV28, TRBJ1-2, TRBJ2-5 in persistent cases. Between persistent patients, roughly 2,600 public clonotypes were shared, exceeding the 800 to 1,000 shared between new patients.

The rearrangement joins TRBV6-1 to TRBJ2-7, with 7 bases matching TRBD2. The clonotype was recovered from a female donor with Graves disease. Source: peripheral blood mononuclear cells (PBMCs), taken when the disease was refractory, from a patient treated with antithyroid drugs. As DNA, the CDR3 is TGTGCCAGCAGTGACTACGCGGGGGTGGGGAGCTCCTACGAGCAGTACTTC. This gives the protein CASSDYAGVGSSYEQYF.